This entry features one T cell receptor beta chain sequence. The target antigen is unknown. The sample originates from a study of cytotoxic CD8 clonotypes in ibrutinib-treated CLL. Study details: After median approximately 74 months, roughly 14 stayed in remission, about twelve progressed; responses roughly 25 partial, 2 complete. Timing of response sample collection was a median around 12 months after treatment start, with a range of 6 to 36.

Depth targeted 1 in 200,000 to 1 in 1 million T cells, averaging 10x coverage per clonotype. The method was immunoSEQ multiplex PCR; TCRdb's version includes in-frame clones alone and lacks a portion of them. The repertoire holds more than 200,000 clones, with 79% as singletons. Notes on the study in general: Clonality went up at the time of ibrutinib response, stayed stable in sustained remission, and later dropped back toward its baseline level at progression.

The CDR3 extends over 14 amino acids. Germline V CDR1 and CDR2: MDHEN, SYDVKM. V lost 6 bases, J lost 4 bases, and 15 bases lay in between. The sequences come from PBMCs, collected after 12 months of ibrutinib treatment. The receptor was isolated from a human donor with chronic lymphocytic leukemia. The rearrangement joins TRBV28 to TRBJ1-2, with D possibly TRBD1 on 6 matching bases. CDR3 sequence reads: CASSRGGRVYGYTF. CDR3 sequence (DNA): TGTGCCAGCAGCCGAGGGGGGCGGGTCTATGGCTACACCTTC.